The 4 T cell receptor beta chains below were found in one sample sequenced in a study of breast tumors, draining lymph nodes, adjacent tissues. The lymph nodes were axillary draining lymph nodes from breast cancer patients. TCRdb passed the multiplex PCR reads through MiXCR, listing each CDR3 protein once. The sample has some 130,000 distinct CDR3 sequences, about 20% seen once. The specimen sequenced was axillary lymph node tissue. The receptors stem from a female donor with breast cancer. Some clones in this sample may be carry-over from other donors' samples.

This clonotype was found many times. The chain carries TRBV2 and TRBJ1-4; D gene ambiguous. Germline V CDR1 and CDR2: SNHLY, FYNNEI. The CDR3 is 13 residues long. V was clipped by 1 base and J by 8 bases, with 8 bases between them. The CDR3 DNA reads TGTGCCAGCAGTGAAGGGGGTAGCGAAAAACTGTTTTTT. As protein: CASSEGGSEKLFF.

This clonotype has at least ten counts. The chain links TRBV11-1 to TRBJ2-5; a weak D match, TRBD1 (6 bases). The CDR3 is 16 residues long. The germline V gene has CDR1 SGHAT and CDR2 FQDESV (reference sequence). V was pared by 5 bases and J by 6 bases, with 22 bases between. The CDR3 sequence is CASSPFAGVSPKTQYF. Written as DNA, the CDR3 is TGTGCCAGCAGCCCCTTTGCAGGGGTTAGCCCTAAGACCCAGTACTTC.

This clonotype appeared many times. The genes are TRBV2 and TRBJ1-3; a possible D gene is TRBD1 (5 bases). CDR1 is SNHLY, CDR2 FYNNEI, per germline. V lost 8 bases and J 9 bases, leaving 11 bases between the germline ends. CDR3 length: 11 residues. The CDR3 region has the DNA TGTGCCAGCGGGGACTCGGTCACCATATATTTT. This encodes CASGDSVTIYF.

The table lists this clonotype with a count of one. This may be a read error: a much more frequent sequence differs by one nucleotide. The genes are TRBV12-3 or TRBV12-4 and TRBJ2-2, with D possibly matching TRBD2 (5 bases). The CDR3 spans 12 residues. In nucleotides, the CDR3 is TGTGCCAGCAGTTCCTTTTCCGGGGAGCTGTCTTTT. It yields the protein CASSSFSGELSF.